This TCR beta chain was recovered during a study of blood T cell repertoires in COVID-19. CDR1 and CDR2 (germline): SGHTA, FQGNSA. The CDR3 has 16 residues. V shed 5 bases, J shed 5 bases, and the junction held 6 bases outside the gene matches. Original processing methods: Estimation of nucleated cell counts was performed using reference gene primer amplification. The data were produced by immunoSEQ multiplex PCR, yet TCRdb's version contains in-frame clones alone and is incomplete. D and trimming come from the DNA, and the V and J calls and clone size come from that table. The data hold around 230,000 clones, with approximately 87% observed a single time.

The chain carries TRBV7-2 and TRBJ2-1; 13 positions agree with TRBD2. This TCR was recovered from a woman aged 70 to 79 with active or convalescent COVID-19. Input material: peripheral blood. The CDR3 DNA reads TGTGCCAGCAGCAGACCCGGACTAGCGGGAGACAATGAGCAGTTCTTC. It specifies CASSRPGLAGDNEQFF.